The entry below gives a single T cell receptor beta chain sequence along with its context. The table came from immunoSEQ multiplex PCR; TCRdb's copy has only in-frame clones and leaves some out. The sample records roughly 140,000 clones, around 90% being singletons. The sample belongs to a study of cytomegalovirus exposure and HLA in healthy donors. On the study more broadly: The 120 or so validation repertoires were produced on the same platform as the roughly 660 repertoires of the first cohort. This was reported in a later analysis.

CDR3 length equals 13 residues. Germline loops: CDR1 MGHRA, CDR2 YSYEKL. Trimming removed 1 base from V and 5 bases from J, with 8 bases in between. Sample: PBMCs. The clonotype originates from a woman under 30 in good health and CMV-seropositive. The chain joins TRBV4-1 to TRBJ2-5; D is possibly TRBD2 (5 bases). CDR3 sequence: CASSQGGLETQYF. Here the CDR3 DNA reads TGCGCCAGCAGCCAAGGAGGGCTGGAGACCCAGTACTTC.